This section outlines one T cell receptor beta chain sequence together with its context. Its antigen is unidentified. Certain patients, namely those with other autoimmune diseases, uncontrolled infections, pregnancy or lactation, were excluded. The evidence that diagnosis relied on was clinical symptoms, serum thyroxine, TRAb, thyroid ultrasound and orbital computed tomography. The data were obtained in a study of Graves' ophthalmopathy and Graves' hyperthyroidism. Study-wide results and caveats: Detection in blood was also observed for most expanded thyroid clonotypes above 0.001 frequency.

Researchers took RNA transcripts and amplified TCR beta CDR3 regions from them. The authors performed first-round RT-PCR with HTBI primers and then a second-round multiplex PCR. TCRdb reanalysed the multiplex PCR reads using MiXCR and keeps one entry per CDR3 protein. This sample yields about 480,000 distinct CDR3 sequences, of which 13% to 15% are seen a single time; over 7.5% belongs to the top ten. The junction had 12 bases not matched to a gene; V was cut back by 5 bases and J by 6 bases. CDR1 is SGHAT, CDR2 FQNNGV, per germline. The CDR3 totals 16 residues. The V and J genes are TRBV11-2 and TRBJ2-2; the match to TRBD2 covers 7 bases. The clonotype comes from a woman aged 25 to 39 with Graves' ophthalmopathy. The sample taken for sequencing was blood. The CDR3 sequence is CASSTRLARGSGELFF. The CDR3 DNA follows: TGTGCCAGCAGCACCCGACTAGCCAGAGGTTCCGGGGAGCTGTTTTTT. Combining the CDR3 with reference TRBV11-2 and TRBJ2-2 gives the whole variable domain EAGVAQSPRYKIIEKRQSVAFWCNPISGHATLYWYQQILGQGPKLLIQFQNNGVVDDSQLPKDRFSAERLKGVDSTLKIQPAKLEDSAVYLCASSTRLARGSGELFFGEGSRLTVL.